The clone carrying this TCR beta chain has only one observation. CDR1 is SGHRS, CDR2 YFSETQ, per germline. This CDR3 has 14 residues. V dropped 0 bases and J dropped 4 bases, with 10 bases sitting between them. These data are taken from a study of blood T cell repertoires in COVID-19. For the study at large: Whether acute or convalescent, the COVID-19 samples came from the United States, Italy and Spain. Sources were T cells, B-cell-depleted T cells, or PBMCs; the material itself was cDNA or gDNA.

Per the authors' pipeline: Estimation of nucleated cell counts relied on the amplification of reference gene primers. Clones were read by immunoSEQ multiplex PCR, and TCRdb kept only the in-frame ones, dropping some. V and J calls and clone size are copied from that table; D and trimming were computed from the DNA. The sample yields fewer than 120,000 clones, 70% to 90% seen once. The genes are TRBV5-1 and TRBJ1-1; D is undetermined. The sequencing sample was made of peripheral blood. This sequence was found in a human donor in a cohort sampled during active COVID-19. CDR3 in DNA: TGCGCCAGCAGCTTGGAATCCTCAGGCACTGAAGCTTTCTTT. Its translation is CASSLESSGTEAFF.